This entry lists 3 T cell receptor beta chains sequenced from one sample in a study of blood T cell repertoires in COVID-19. Repertoires were generated with immunoSEQ multiplex PCR, while TCRdb's copy carries only in-frame clones and drops some. This table has approximately 250,000 clones, 80% to 90% appearing once. Sequencing was performed on PBMCs or T cells enriched from blood (not recorded which). The receptors shown here come from a woman aged 40 to 55 who had been exposed to COVID-19.

V usage is TRBV11-3 and J usage is TRBJ1-1; TRBD1 is a possible D gene (6 bases). CDR1 and CDR2 (germline): SGHNT, YENEEA. Trimming removed 5 bases from V and 4 bases from J, with 14 bases in between. The CDR3 loop spans 14 amino acids. CDR3 sequence: CASSPRGEVTEAFF. CDR3 DNA sequence: TGTGCCAGCAGCCCCAGGGGCGAGGTCACTGAAGCTTTCTTT.

This chain links TRBV5-8 with TRBJ2-7; TRBD1 agrees at 12 bases. V trimming: 4 bases; J trimming: 6 bases; junction bases outside the gene matches: 2. The length of the CDR3 is 13 residues. CDR1 and CDR2 from the germline V gene are SGHTS and YDEGEE. The CDR3 DNA sequence: TGTGCCAGCAGCCGGGACAGGGGGCCCGAGCAGTACGTC. It encodes CASSRDRGPEQYV.

The V call is TRBV5-1, the J call TRBJ1-2, with 9 nucleotides matching TRBD1. The CDR3 runs to 12 residues. The trim removed 4 bases at V and 6 bases at J, leaving 1 base unmatched. Germline loops: CDR1 SGHRS, CDR2 YFSETQ. CDR3 sequence (DNA): TGCGCCAGCAGCCGGACAGGGGATGGCTACACCTTC. Protein: CASSRTGDGYTF.